This T cell receptor (beta chain) was recovered during a study of T cell repertoires in cytomegalovirus infection. For the study at large: HLA-B-restricted CMV epitopes that are well studied were used alongside recently identified HLA-C-restricted ones. Both a matching HLA type and CMV infection were indicated by public TCR beta signatures.

The table lists this clonotype with many counts. The target antigen is unknown. The ends were cut back, 6 bases at V and 7 bases at J, with 13 bases in the middle. The CDR3 length is 13 residues. General study points: There were HLA-C-restricted CMV-specific TCR beta clonotypes dominating the ex vivo response. Of the TCR beta families, the public ones yielded a cumulative frequency that identified carriers of CMV plus the relevant HLA.

TCRdb reprocessed the reads with MiXCR, giving one entry per CDR3 protein. The sample consists of about 340,000 distinct CDR3 sequences, 25% to 35% of them appearing once. The gene calls are TRBV12-3 or TRBV12-4 and TRBJ1-5; unclear D gene. The input for sequencing was cultured PBMCs, taken from culture after CMV antigen stimulation. This TCR came from a human donor in good health (CMV status not recorded). Some clones in this sample may be carry-over from other donors' samples. CDR3: CASSHRLEQPQHF. DNA for the CDR3: TGTGCCAGCAGCCATCGTCTGGAACAGCCCCAGCATTTT.